The 25 T cell receptor beta chains listed next were all sequenced from one sample in a study of control samples from healthy donors and cancer patients. Profiled with immunoSEQ multiplex PCR; TCRdb holds only in-frame clones, not every one. The data show approximately 140,000 clones, with 93% seen just once and roughly 5.7% held by the top ten. The specimen sequenced was blood. The receptors were sampled from a man aged 18 to 35 in good health.

The V call is TRBV30, the J call TRBJ1-1, with D possibly matching TRBD1 (5 bases). This CDR3 comprises 14 residues. Looked up from germline, CDR1 is GTSNPN and CDR2 is SVGIG (reference sequence). V gave up 2 bases and J gave up 5 bases, with 15 bases separating them. CDR3 nucleotides: TGTGCCTGGAGTACTTTCCGGGAGGGGACTGAAGCTTTCTTT. It encodes CAWSTFREGTEAFF.

The J gene is TRBJ2-5, the V gene TRBV9; weak D call: TRBD1 (5 bases). V lost 0 bases and J 1 base, leaving 10 bases between the germline ends. Germline assignment: CDR1 SGDLS and CDR2 YYNGEE. CDR3 size: 15 residues. The CDR3 protein is CASSVGRTLQETQYF. CDR3 nucleotides: TGTGCCAGCAGCGTAGGGCGGACACTCCAAGAGACCCAGTACTTC. Variable domain in full (rest from reference TRBV9 and TRBJ2-5): DSGVTQTPKHLITATGQRVTLRCSPRSGDLSVYWYQQSLDQGLQFLIQYYNGEERAKGNILERFSAQQFPDLHSELNLSSLELGDSALYFCASSVGRTLQETQYFGPGTRLLVL.

This chain connects TRBV6-1 to TRBJ1-5; D gene uncertain. The CDR3 spans 15 residues. Germline V gene sequence: CDR1 MNHNS, CDR2 SASEGT. The V end was cut by 3 bases, the J end by 3 bases, with 12 bases between. CDR3 in amino acids: CASSDTFSNNQPQHF. Here the CDR3 DNA reads TGTGCCAGCAGTGACACCTTTTCTAACAATCAGCCCCAGCATTTT.

The chain carries TRBV15 and TRBJ1-2; D may be TRBD1 (6 bases). V lost 5 bases to trimming and J lost 8 bases, with 15 bases between them. Germline V gene sequence: CDR1 LNHNV, CDR2 YYDKDF (reference sequence). The CDR3 length is 13 residues. For the CDR3, the DNA is TGTGCCACCAGCCTCGGACAGCTGGGGGGCTACACCTTC. Amino acids: CATSLGQLGGYTF.

This chain uses TRBV7-9 with TRBJ2-1; D unresolved. V lost 4 bases, J lost 5 bases, and 9 bases lay in between. The V gene's germline CDR1 is SEHNR and CDR2 FQNEAQ (reference sequence). The CDR3 has 13 residues. As DNA, the CDR3 is TGTGCCAGCAGCTCAGAGGCGGACAATGAGCAGTTCTTC. Translating gives CASSSEADNEQFF.

The chain combines TRBV5-6 with TRBJ1-1; TRBD1 is a possible D gene (5 bases). The ends were cut back, 0 bases at V and 4 bases at J, with 7 bases in the middle. CDR1 is SGHDT, CDR2 YYEEEE, per germline. This CDR3 comprises 13 residues. CDR3 sequence (DNA): TGTGCCAGCAGCTTGGGCGGGGGCACTGAAGCTTTCTTT. As protein: CASSLGGGTEAFF. The variable domain in full, with the rest retrieved from reference TRBV5-6 and TRBJ1-1, is DAGVTQSPTHLIKTRGQQVTLRCSPKSGHDTVSWYQQALGQGPQFIFQYYEEEERQRGNFPDRFSGHQFPNYSSELNVNALLLGDSALYLCASSLGGGTEAFFGQGTRLTVV.

This chain joins TRBV7-6 and TRBJ2-7; D might be TRBD1 or TRBD2, each matching 5 bases. Germline V CDR1 and CDR2: SGHVS, FNYEAQ. This CDR3 has 17 amino acids. The V end was cut by 4 bases, the J end by 3 bases, with 22 bases between. This CDR3 is CASSSLEGRGTYYEQYF. The CDR3 DNA follows: TGTGCCAGCAGCTCGCTTGAGGGGCGTGGTACGTACTACGAGCAGTACTTC. Full variable domain (outside the CDR3, taken from reference TRBV7-6 and TRBJ2-7): GAGVSQSPRYKVTKRGQDVALRCDPISGHVSLYWYRQALGQGPEFLTYFNYEAQQDKSGLPNDRFSAERPEGSISTLTIQRTEQRDSAMYRCASSSLEGRGTYYEQYFGPGTRLTVT.

The rearrangement joins TRBV27 to TRBJ2-7, with unresolved D. Trimming removed 6 bases from V and 9 bases from J, with 12 bases in between. The CDR3 is 11 residues long. Germline V gene sequence: CDR1 MNHEY, CDR2 SMNVEV (reference sequence). This CDR3 is CASSSFLGQYF. The CDR3 nucleotides read TGTGCCAGCAGCTCATTCCTCGGGCAGTACTTC.

Worth noting for this clone: Other DNA sequences in this specimen translate into the identical CDR3. V usage is TRBV9 and J usage is TRBJ1-5; TRBD1 is a possible D gene (5 bases). The length of the CDR3 is 14 residues. V was shortened by 0 bases and J by 7 bases, with 11 bases between the two germline ends. Germline lookup yields CDR1 SGDLS and CDR2 YYNGEE. The CDR3 loop is CASSVGGAGQPQHF. The DNA for the CDR3 is TGTGCCAGCAGCGTAGGAGGGGCTGGGCAGCCCCAGCATTTT.

Worth noting for this clone: Relative to the germline gene, one junction end is altered; a read error may explain this. This sequence joins TRBV19 and TRBJ2-1; D gene ambiguous. The CDR3 length is 16 residues. CDR1 is LNHDA and CDR2 is SQIVND in the germline V gene (reference sequence). CDR3 protein: CASSVDHSSPNNEQFF. The CDR3 DNA follows: TGTGCCAGTAGTGTAGACCATAGTAGCCCGAACAATGAGCAGTTCTTC.

The chain combines TRBV18 with TRBJ2-7, with D possibly matching TRBD2 (7 bases). In germline, CDR1 is KGHSH, CDR2 LQKENI. The CDR3 loop spans 12 amino acids. In nucleotides, the CDR3 is TGTGCCAGCTCACCCGGGGGGCAGGCCCTAGGGGTA. It is translated as CASSPGGQALGV.

This chain uses TRBV6-6 with TRBJ2-7, with a possible D match to TRBD2 (6 bases). Germline V gives CDR1 MNHNY, CDR2 SVGAGI (reference sequence). The CDR3 spans 14 residues. Trimming left V 5 bases short and J 3 bases short, with 14 bases between. The CDR3 here is CASSPGSRDYEQYF. The CDR3 DNA reads as TGTGCCAGCAGTCCCGGGAGTAGGGACTACGAGCAGTACTTC.

The chain's CDR3 is CASGRGMLSNEQFF. For the CDR3, the DNA is TGTGCCAGCGGGAGGGGCATGCTGTCCAATGAGCAGTTCTTC. The chain couples TRBV13 to TRBJ2-1; 7 bases match TRBD2. CDR1 is PRHDT and CDR2 is FYEKMQ in the germline V gene (reference sequence). The length of the CDR3 is 14 residues. V shed 8 bases, J shed 6 bases, and the junction held 10 bases outside the gene matches.

This CDR3 is CASSTRTSGNTGELFF. CDR3 DNA sequence: TGTGCCAGCAGTACACGGACTAGCGGGAACACCGGGGAGCTGTTTTTT. The chain employs TRBV27 and TRBJ2-2; 10 bases fit TRBD2. Looked up from germline, CDR1 is MNHEY and CDR2 is SMNVEV (reference sequence). J was trimmed by 1 base and V by 5 bases; bases with no gene match: 4. There are 16 residues in the CDR3.

The table lists this clone with a count of one. The CDR3 protein is CASSLVNTEAFF. The CDR3 DNA sequence: TGTGCCAGCAGCTTGGTGAACACTGAAGCTTTCTTT. The chain is built from TRBV5-4 and TRBJ1-1; D is uncertain. Trimming pared 0 bases from V and 0 bases from J, leaving 0 bases between. The CDR3 has 12 amino acids. The germline V gene encodes CDR1 SGHNT and CDR2 YYREEE (reference sequence).

The gene calls are TRBV7-9 and TRBJ2-7; D not resolved. Germline CDR1 reads SEHNR; CDR2 reads FQNEAQ (reference sequence). Trimming removed 5 bases at V and 0 bases at J, with 17 bases between. CDR3 length equals 16 residues. The CDR3 region has the DNA TGTGCCAGCAGCCCGGGCGGCCCTGGGCACTCCTACGAGCAGTACTTC. This codes for CASSPGGPGHSYEQYF.

This sequence joins TRBV6-5 and TRBJ2-7; TRBD1 agrees at 10 bases. V trimming: 7 bases; J trimming: 6 bases; junction bases outside the gene matches: 12. Germline CDR1 is MNHEY and CDR2 is SVGAGI. The CDR3 runs 15 residues. As DNA, the CDR3 is TGTGCCAGCATTTTGTCCGGGACAGGGGAGGGCGAGCAGTACTTC. This translates into CASILSGTGEGEQYF.

For the CDR3, the DNA is TGTGCCAGCAGCCCAGGACCCGAGGGTAGGAACACCTTC. Its translation: CASSPGPEGRNTF. The chain links TRBV11-1 to TRBJ1-2; D unclear. The germline V gene encodes CDR1 SGHAT and CDR2 FQDESV (reference sequence). The CDR3 covers 13 residues. Trimming took 5 bases from V and 12 from J, leaving 19 bases between them. The full variable domain, completed using reference TRBV11-1 and TRBJ1-2, is EAEVAQSPRYKITEKSQAVAFWCDPISGHATLYWYRQILGQGPELLVQFQDESVVDDSQLPKDRFSAERLKGVDSTLKIQPAELGDSAMYLCASSPGPEGRNTFGSGTRLTVV.

The chain joins TRBV7-6 to TRBJ2-3; no reliable D call. Germline-derived CDR1 and CDR2 are SGHVS and FNYEAQ. The CDR3 contains 13 residues. V lost 4 bases to trimming and J lost 7 bases, with 12 bases between them. The CDR3 DNA is TGTGCCAGCAGCTCCAACCTCAGGAATACGCAGTATTTT. Amino acid sequence: CASSSNLRNTQYF.

This clone was picked up one time. The chain joins TRBV7-9 to TRBJ1-2; D is undetermined. The CDR3 covers 12 residues. CDR1 SEHNR and CDR2 FQNEAQ come from the germline V gene (reference sequence). V was trimmed by 0 bases and J by 5 bases, leaving 4 bases between them. The CDR3 DNA is TGTGCCAGCAGCTTAGCCCAGTATGGCTACACCTTC. This codes for CASSLAQYGYTF.

The genes are TRBV30 and TRBJ1-1; 10 bases are shared with TRBD1. The V gene end was trimmed by 0 bases and the J gene end by 5 bases; junction bases not matched to a gene: 6. The germline gives CDR1 GTSNPN, CDR2 SVGIG (reference sequence). The CDR3 runs to 15 residues. This CDR3 reads CAWSVGTGVRTEAFF. CDR3 bases: TGTGCCTGGAGTGTTGGGACAGGGGTTCGGACTGAAGCTTTCTTT.

On this clone itself: At the DNA level, this CDR3 is encoded by other sequences in the same sample as well. As DNA, the CDR3 is TGTGCCAGCAGTTACGGACGTAGCAATCAGCCCCAGCATTTT. Protein product: CASSYGRSNQPQHF. The V and J genes are TRBV6-6 and TRBJ1-5, with unresolved D. Germline CDR1 is MNHNY and CDR2 is SVGAGI (reference sequence). This CDR3 has 14 residues. V gave up 2 bases and J gave up 0 bases, with 5 bases separating them.

The chain links TRBV7-8 to TRBJ1-3; D is unclear. The V gene's germline CDR1 is SGHVS and CDR2 FQNEAQ. This CDR3 region has 14 residues. Between the trimmed V and J ends, which lost 5 bases and 0 bases, there was a span of 8 bases. The CDR3 bases are TGTGCCAGCAGCCCCTTTAACTCTGGAAACACCATATATTTT. It yields the protein CASSPFNSGNTIYF.

The rearrangement links TRBV25-1 to TRBJ2-5; a weak D match, TRBD2 (5 bases). This CDR3 region has 13 residues. Trimming left V 1 base short and J 5 bases short, with 8 bases between. CDR1 is MGHDK and CDR2 is SYGVNS in the germline V gene. CDR3 amino acids: CASSESSLETQYF. In DNA form, the CDR3 reads TGTGCCAGCAGTGAATCTAGCCTGGAGACCCAGTACTTC. Full variable domain (remainder filled in from reference TRBV25-1 and TRBJ2-5): EADIYQTPRYLVIGTGKKITLECSQTMGHDKMYWYQQDPGMELHLIHYSYGVNSTEKGDLSSESTVSRIRTEHFPLTLESARPSHTSQYLCASSESSLETQYFGPGTRLLVL.

The gene calls are TRBV30 and TRBJ1-2, with D unclear. CDR1 and CDR2 (germline): GTSNPN, SVGIG (reference sequence). This CDR3 region has 13 residues. V lost 2 bases and J lost 4, with 11 bases in between. In DNA, the CDR3 is TGTGCCTGGAGTCTGACCAACCCCTATGGCTACACCTTC. Translation: CAWSLTNPYGYTF.